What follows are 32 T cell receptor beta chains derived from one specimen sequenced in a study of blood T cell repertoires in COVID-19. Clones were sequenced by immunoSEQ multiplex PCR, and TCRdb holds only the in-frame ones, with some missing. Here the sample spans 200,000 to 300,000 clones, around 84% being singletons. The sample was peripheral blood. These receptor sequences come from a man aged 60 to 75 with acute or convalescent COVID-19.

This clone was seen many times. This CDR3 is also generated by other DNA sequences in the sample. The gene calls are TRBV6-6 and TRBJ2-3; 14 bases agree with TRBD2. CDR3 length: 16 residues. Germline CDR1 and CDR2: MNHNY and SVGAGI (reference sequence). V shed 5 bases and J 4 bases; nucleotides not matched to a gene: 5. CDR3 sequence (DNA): TGTGCCAGCAGTAGAGGACTAGCGGGAGGAGCAGATACGCAGTATTTT. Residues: CASSRGLAGGADTQYF.

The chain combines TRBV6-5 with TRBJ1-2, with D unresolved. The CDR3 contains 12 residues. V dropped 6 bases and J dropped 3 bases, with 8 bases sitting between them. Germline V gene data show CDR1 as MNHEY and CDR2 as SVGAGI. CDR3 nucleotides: TGTGCCAGCAGCGCCACAGACTATGGCTACACCTTC. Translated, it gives CASSATDYGYTF.

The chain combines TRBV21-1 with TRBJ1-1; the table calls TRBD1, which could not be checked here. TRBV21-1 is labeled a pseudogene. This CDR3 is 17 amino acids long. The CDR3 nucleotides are TGTGCCAGCAGCATCGTCCCCTACAGGGCCTCGAACACTGAAGCTTTCTTT. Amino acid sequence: CASSIVPYRASNTEAFF.

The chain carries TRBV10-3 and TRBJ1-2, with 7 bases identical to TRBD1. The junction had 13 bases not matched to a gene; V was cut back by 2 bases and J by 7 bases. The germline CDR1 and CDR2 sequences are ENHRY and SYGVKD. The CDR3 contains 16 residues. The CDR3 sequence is CAISELDRERVPGYTF. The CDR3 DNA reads TGTGCCATCAGTGAGCTCGACAGGGAAAGAGTTCCTGGCTACACCTTC.

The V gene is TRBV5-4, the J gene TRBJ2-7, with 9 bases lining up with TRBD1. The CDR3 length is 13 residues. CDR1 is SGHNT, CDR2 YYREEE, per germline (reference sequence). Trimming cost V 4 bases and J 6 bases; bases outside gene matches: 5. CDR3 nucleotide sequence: TGTGCCAGCAGCGTACAGGGGGCAGGCGAGCAGTACTTC. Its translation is CASSVQGAGEQYF.

CDR3 DNA: TGTGCCAGCAGCCTGATAGGGGGCGCGGCAGATACGCAGTATTTT. Its protein product is CASSLIGGAADTQYF. The chain is built from TRBV7-3 and TRBJ2-3, with 7 nucleotides matching TRBD1. V shed 5 bases, J shed 4 bases, and the junction held 9 bases outside the gene matches. The CDR3 extends over 15 amino acids. CDR1 SGHTA and CDR2 FQGTGA come from the germline V gene.

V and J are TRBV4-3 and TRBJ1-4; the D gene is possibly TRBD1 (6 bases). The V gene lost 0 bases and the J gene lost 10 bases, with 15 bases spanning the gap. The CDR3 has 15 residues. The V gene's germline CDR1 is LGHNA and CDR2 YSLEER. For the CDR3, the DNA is TGCGCCAGCAGCCAAGACTCGACAGGCTCAGGAAAACTGTTTTTT. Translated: CASSQDSTGSGKLFF.

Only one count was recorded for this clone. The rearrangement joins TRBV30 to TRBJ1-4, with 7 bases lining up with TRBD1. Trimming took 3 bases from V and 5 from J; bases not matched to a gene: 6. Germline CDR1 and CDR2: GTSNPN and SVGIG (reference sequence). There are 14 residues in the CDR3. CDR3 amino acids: CAWSGTAINEKLFF. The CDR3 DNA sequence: TGTGCCTGGAGCGGGACAGCCATCAATGAAAAACTGTTTTTT. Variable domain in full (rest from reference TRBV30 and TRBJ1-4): SQTIHQWPATLVQPVGSPLSLECTVEGTSNPNLYWYRQAAGRGLQLLFYSVGIGQISSEVPQNLSASRPQDRQFILSSKKLLLSDSGFYLCAWSGTAINEKLFFGSGTQLSVL.

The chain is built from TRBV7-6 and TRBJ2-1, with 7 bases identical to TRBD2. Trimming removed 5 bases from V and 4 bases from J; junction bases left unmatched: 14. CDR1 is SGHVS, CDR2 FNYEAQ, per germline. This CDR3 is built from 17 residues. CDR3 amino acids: CASSPSPGGLLYNEQFF. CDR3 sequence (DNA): TGTGCCAGCAGCCCCTCCCCGGGAGGACTATTATACAATGAGCAGTTCTTC.

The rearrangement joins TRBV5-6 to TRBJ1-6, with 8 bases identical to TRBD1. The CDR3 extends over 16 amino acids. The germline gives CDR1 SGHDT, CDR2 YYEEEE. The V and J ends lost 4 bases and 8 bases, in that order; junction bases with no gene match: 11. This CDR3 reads CASSPAGQGVDSPLHF. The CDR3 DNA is TGTGCCAGCAGCCCCGCCGGACAGGGAGTAGATTCACCCCTCCACTTT. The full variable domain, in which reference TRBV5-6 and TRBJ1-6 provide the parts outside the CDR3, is DAGVTQSPTHLIKTRGQQVTLRCSPKSGHDTVSWYQQALGQGPQFIFQYYEEEERQRGNFPDRFSGHQFPNYSSELNVNALLLGDSALYLCASSPAGQGVDSPLHFGNGTRLTVT.

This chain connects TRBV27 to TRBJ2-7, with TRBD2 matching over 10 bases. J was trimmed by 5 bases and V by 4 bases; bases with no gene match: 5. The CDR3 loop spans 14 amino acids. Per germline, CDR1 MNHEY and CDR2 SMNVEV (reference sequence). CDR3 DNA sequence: TGTGCCAGCAGTTCGAGCGGGAGGGCCAACGAGCAGTACTTC. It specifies CASSSSGRANEQYF.

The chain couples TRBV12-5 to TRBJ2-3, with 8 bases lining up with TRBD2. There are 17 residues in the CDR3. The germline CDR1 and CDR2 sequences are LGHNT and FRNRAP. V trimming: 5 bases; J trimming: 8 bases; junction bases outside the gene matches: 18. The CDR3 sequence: CASGPLGGAEVVLTQYF. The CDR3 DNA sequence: TGTGCTAGTGGTCCGCTCGGGGGGGCTGAGGTGGTGCTTACGCAGTATTTT.

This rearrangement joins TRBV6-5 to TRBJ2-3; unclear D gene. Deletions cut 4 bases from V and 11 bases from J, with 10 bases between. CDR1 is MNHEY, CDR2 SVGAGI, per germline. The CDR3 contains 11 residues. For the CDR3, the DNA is TGTGCCAGCAGTTCACTACGTCGGCAGTATTTT. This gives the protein CASSSLRRQYF.

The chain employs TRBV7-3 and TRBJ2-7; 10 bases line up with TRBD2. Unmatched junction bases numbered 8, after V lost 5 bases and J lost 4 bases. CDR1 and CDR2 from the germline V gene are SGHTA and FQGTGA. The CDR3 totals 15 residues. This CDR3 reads CASSVTSGDQYEQYF. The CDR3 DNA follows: TGTGCCAGCAGCGTTACTAGCGGGGACCAGTACGAGCAGTACTTC.

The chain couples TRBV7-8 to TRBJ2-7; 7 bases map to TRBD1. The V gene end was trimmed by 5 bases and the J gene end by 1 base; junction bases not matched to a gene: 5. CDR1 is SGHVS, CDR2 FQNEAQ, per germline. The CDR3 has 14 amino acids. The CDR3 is CASSLQGWSYEQYF. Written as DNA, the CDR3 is TGTGCCAGCAGCCTACAGGGGTGGTCCTACGAGCAGTACTTC.

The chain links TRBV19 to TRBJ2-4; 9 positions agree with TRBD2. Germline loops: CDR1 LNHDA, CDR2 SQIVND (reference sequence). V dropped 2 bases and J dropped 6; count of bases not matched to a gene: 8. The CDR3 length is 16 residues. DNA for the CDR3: TGTGCCAGTAGTATACGGGCTAGCGGGGTATTAAACATTCAGTACTTC. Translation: CASSIRASGVLNIQYF.

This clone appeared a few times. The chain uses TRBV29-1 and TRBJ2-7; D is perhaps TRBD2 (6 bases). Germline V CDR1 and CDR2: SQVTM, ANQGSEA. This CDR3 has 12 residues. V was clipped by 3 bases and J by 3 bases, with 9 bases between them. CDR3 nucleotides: TGCAGCGTTGACATGGGACTCTACGAGCAGTACTTC. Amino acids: CSVDMGLYEQYF.

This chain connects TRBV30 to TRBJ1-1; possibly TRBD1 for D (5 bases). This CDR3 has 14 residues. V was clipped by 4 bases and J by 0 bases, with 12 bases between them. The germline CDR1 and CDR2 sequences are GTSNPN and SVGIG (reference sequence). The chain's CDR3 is CAWKSRVMNTEAFF. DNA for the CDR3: TGTGCCTGGAAATCCAGGGTCATGAACACTGAAGCTTTCTTT.

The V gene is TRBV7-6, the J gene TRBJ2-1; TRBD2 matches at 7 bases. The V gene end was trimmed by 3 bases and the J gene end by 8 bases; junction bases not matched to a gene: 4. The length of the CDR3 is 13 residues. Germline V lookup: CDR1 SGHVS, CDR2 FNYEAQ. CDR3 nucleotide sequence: TGTGCCAGCAGCTTCGGGGGGTGGGATGAGCAGTTCTTC. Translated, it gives CASSFGGWDEQFF.

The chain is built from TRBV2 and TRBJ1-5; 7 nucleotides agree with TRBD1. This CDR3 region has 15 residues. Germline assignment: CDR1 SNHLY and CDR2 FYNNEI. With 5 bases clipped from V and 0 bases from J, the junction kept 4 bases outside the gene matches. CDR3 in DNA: TGTGCCAGCAGTCTGGACAGGACTAGCAATCAGCCCCAGCATTTT. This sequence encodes CASSLDRTSNQPQHF.

The CDR3 coding sequence is TGTGCCAGCAGTGCAGGGCCCTCTGGGGCCAACGTCCTGACTTTC. This gives the protein CASSAGPSGANVLTF. The chain has TRBV2 and TRBJ2-6, with TRBD1 as a possible D gene (5 bases). V lost 4 bases and J lost 0, with 7 bases in between. This CDR3 region has 15 residues. Germline V gives CDR1 SNHLY, CDR2 FYNNEI.

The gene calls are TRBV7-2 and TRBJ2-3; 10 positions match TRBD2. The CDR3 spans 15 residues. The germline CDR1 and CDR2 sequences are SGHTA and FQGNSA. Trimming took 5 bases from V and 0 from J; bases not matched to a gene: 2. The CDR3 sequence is CASSLSGRSTDTQYF. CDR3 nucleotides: TGTGCCAGCAGCCTTAGCGGGAGGAGCACAGATACGCAGTATTTT.

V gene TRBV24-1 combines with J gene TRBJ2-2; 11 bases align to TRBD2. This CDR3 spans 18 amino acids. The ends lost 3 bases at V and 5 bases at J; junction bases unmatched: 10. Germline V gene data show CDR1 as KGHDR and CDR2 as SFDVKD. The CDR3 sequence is CATSDPSGTSGATGELFF. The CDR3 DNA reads TGTGCCACCAGTGATCCATCCGGGACTAGCGGAGCTACCGGGGAGCTGTTTTTT.

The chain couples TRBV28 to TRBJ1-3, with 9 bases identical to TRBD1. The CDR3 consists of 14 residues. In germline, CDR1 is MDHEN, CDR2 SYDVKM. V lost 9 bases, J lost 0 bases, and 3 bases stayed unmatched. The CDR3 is CASTGGNSGNTIYF. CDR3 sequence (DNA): TGTGCCAGTACAGGGGGCAACTCTGGAAACACCATATATTTT.

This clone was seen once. CDR3 nucleotides: TGTGCCAGCACCACGGGAGGGACAGGGCCCTACAATGAGCAGTTCTTC. This translates into CASTTGGTGPYNEQFF. V and J are TRBV9 and TRBJ2-1, with a possible D match to TRBD1 (9 bases). The CDR3 is made up of 16 amino acids. V shed 6 bases and J shed 2 bases, with 18 bases lying between them. The germline V gene has CDR1 SGDLS and CDR2 YYNGEE.

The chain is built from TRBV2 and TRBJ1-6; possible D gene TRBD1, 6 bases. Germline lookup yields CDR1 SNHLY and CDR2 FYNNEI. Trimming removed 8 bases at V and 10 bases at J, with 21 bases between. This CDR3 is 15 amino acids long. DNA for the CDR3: TGTGCCAGCGATACCCAGGGGCAGGGCCTGTCACCCCTCCACTTT. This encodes CASDTQGQGLSPLHF.

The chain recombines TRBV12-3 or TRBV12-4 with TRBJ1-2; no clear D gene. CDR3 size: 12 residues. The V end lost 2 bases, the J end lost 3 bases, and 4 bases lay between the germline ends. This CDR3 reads CASSLLDYGYTF. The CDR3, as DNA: TGTGCCAGCAGTTTACTTGACTATGGCTACACCTTC.

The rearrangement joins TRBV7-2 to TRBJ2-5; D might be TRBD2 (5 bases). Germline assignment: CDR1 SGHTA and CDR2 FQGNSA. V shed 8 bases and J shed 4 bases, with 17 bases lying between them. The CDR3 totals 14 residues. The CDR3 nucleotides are TGTGCCAGCCTTCAGCGGATGAGCGGAGAGACCCAGTACTTC. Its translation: CASLQRMSGETQYF.

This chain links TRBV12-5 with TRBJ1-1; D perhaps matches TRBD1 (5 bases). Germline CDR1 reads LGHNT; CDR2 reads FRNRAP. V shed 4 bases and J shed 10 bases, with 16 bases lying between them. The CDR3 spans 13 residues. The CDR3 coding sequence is TGTGCTAGTGGTTCCCGCCCAGGAGGGACAGCTTTCTTT. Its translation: CASGSRPGGTAFF.

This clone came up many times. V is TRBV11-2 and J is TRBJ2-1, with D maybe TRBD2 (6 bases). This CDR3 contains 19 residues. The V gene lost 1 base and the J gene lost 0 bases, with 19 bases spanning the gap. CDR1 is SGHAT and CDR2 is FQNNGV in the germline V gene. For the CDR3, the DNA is TGTGCCAGCAGCTTAGGTAGGAAGTTGGCGGGGTTCTCCTACAATGAGCAGTTCTTC. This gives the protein CASSLGRKLAGFSYNEQFF.

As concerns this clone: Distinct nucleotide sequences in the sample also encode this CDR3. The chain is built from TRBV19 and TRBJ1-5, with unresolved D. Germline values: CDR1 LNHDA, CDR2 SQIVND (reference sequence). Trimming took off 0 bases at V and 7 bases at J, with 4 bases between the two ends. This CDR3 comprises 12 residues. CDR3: CASSIDRQPQHF. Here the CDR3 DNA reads TGTGCCAGTAGTATAGATCGGCAGCCCCAGCATTTT.

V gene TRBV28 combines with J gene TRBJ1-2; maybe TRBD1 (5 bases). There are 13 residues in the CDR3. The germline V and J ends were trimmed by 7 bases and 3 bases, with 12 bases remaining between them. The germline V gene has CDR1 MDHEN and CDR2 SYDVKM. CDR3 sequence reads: CASNPGGDYGYTF. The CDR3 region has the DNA TGTGCCAGCAATCCTGGGGGGGACTATGGCTACACCTTC.